This is a list of T cell receptor beta chains from one sample in a study of shared clonotypes between healthy human individuals. TCRdb's table, derived via immunoSEQ multiplex PCR, lists solely in-frame clones and lacks some. This sample has about 380,000 clones; around 96% occur once, and the top ten carry less than 0.35%. Material for sequencing was memory CD8+ T cells sorted from blood. The source of these receptors is a young man in good health. The CDR3 runs from the conserved cysteine through the conserved F or W. A D gene is named only where the DNA matches it firmly. Clone size is stated in some rows and not others, as once, few, many or a class when expanded.

CDR3 protein,CDR3 DNA,J gene,D gene,V gene,clone size
CASSLVKGGAGEKLFF,TGTGCCAGCAGCTTAGTGAAGGGGGGCGCGGGTGAAAAACTGTTTTTT,TRBJ1-4,-,TRBV11-2,-
CASSNAWGPWREGHEQYF,TGTGCCAGCAGCAATGCTTGGGGTCCTTGGCGGGAGGGCCACGAGCAGTACTTC,TRBJ2-7,TRBD2,TRBV5-4,-
CASSEGQGWPQHF,TGCGCCAGCAGCGAGGGACAGGGGTGGCCCCAGCATTTT,TRBJ1-5,TRBD1,TRBV5-1,-
CASSWDNYEQYF,TGTGCCAGCAGCTGGGACAACTACGAGCAGTACTTC,TRBJ2-7,-,TRBV7-8,-
CATSGTGVPNQPQHF,TGTGCCACCAGCGGGACAGGGGTCCCTAATCAGCCCCAGCATTTT,TRBJ1-5,TRBD1,TRBV15,-
CASSVGSTAQETQYF,TGTGCCAGCAGCGTAGGATCGACGGCGCAAGAGACCCAGTACTTC,TRBJ2-5,-,TRBV9,-
CASSPTGEETQYF,TGCGCCAGCAGCCCGACAGGGGAAGAGACCCAGTACTTC,TRBJ2-5,TRBD1,TRBV5-1,-
CASSLSYGNTIYF,TGTGCCAGCAGTTTATCGTATGGAAACACCATATATTTT,TRBJ1-3,-,TRBV27,-
CSAAGQPQHF,TGCAGTGCTGCAGGTCAGCCCCAGCATTTT,TRBJ1-5,-,TRBV20-1,few
CASSRSGTDTQYF,TGTGCCAGCAGCCGATCGGGCACAGATACGCAGTATTTT,TRBJ2-3,-,TRBV7-2,-
CASSPRTGESGNTIYF,TGTGCCAGCTCACCGAGGACAGGGGAATCTGGAAACACCATATATTTT,TRBJ1-3,TRBD1,TRBV18,-
CATSRESWGGSGTGELFF,TGTGCCACCAGCAGAGAGAGTTGGGGCGGATCGGGCACCGGGGAGCTGTTTTTT,TRBJ2-2,-,TRBV15,-
CASSFSRDYNEQFF,TGCGCCAGCAGCTTCTCCCGGGACTACAATGAGCAGTTCTTC,TRBJ2-1,-,TRBV5-1,-
CASSPGGTDTQYF,TGTGCCAGCAGTCCCGGGGGCACAGATACGCAGTATTTT,TRBJ2-3,-,TRBV25-1,-
CASSSRDRGLGEQFF,TGTGCCAGCAGCTCCCGGGACAGGGGGTTGGGTGAGCAGTTCTTC,TRBJ2-1,TRBD1,TRBV7-9,-
CASRRGTSGHYEQYF,TGTGCCAGCAGAAGAGGGACTAGCGGACACTACGAGCAGTACTTC,TRBJ2-7,TRBD2,TRBV2,-
CASSVYSQQNEKLFF,TGTGCCAGCAGCGTATACAGCCAACAGAATGAAAAACTGTTTTTT,TRBJ1-4,-,TRBV7-8,-
CASSLAPGKGYGYTF,TGTGCCAGCAGCTTAGCCCCAGGGAAGGGCTATGGCTACACCTTC,TRBJ1-2,-,TRBV7-2,-
CASAFGGYTEAFF,TGTGCCAGCGCTTTCGGGGGGTACACTGAAGCTTTCTTT,TRBJ1-1,-,TRBV2,-
CASRSGAIWAF,TGTGCCAGCAGGTCAGGGGCCATCTGGGCTTTT,TRBJ1-3,-,TRBV5-4,-
CSARSAGPQFF,TGCAGTGCTAGATCAGCGGGCCCTCAGTTCTTC,TRBJ2-1,-,TRBV20-1,-
CASRLREGRQPQHF,TGTGCTAGCAGACTCCGGGAAGGCAGGCAGCCCCAGCATTTT,TRBJ1-5,-,TRBV7-7,-